This T cell receptor beta chain was identified during a study of blood T cell repertoires in COVID-19. Study background: Whether acute or convalescent, the COVID-19 samples came from the United States, Italy and Spain. Sample material is recorded as cDNA or gDNA derived from T cells, B-cell-depleted T cells, or PBMCs.

From germline, CDR1 is LNHDA and CDR2 SQIVND (reference sequence). V lost 0 bases to trimming and J lost 0 bases, with 15 bases between them. CDR3 size: 18 residues. This clone was recorded a few times. Original handling: Reference gene primer amplification gave estimated nucleated cell counts. Assay: immunoSEQ multiplex PCR; the TCRdb copy retains only in-frame clones and omits some. The V and J calls and clone size come from that table; D and trimming were worked out from the DNA. The data contain hundreds of thousands of clones, around 83% of them seen just once; the ten biggest clones take up roughly 8.8%.

What was sequenced was peripheral blood. The gene calls are TRBV19 and TRBJ1-5, with D possibly matching TRBD1 (5 bases). This TCR was sampled from a woman in her fifties or sixties with acute or convalescent COVID-19. CDR3 region: CASSIDQGRDYSNQPQHF. The CDR3 region has the DNA TGTGCCAGTAGTATAGATCAGGGCAGAGATTATAGCAATCAGCCCCAGCATTTT.